Below, 2 T cell receptor beta chains from the same sample are listed, as sequenced in a study of cytomegalovirus exposure and HLA in healthy donors. It was with 60 Vbeta and 13 Jbeta primers that the PCR ran. TCRdb keeps only in-frame clones here, not all; method: immunoSEQ multiplex PCR. The data show roughly 180,000 clones, around 79% seen once. The source material was PBMCs. These receptors all come from a female donor in good health and CMV-seronegative.

V usage is TRBV10-3 and J usage is TRBJ2-5; 10 nucleotides match TRBD2. This CDR3 is 14 amino acids long. Trimming removed 10 bases from V and 1 base from J; junction bases left unmatched: 6. Germline V lookup: CDR1 ENHRY, CDR2 SYGVKD. In nucleotides, the CDR3 is TGTGCCAGCCTAGCGGGGGACCTCCAAGAGACCCAGTACTTC. Amino acid sequence: CASLAGDLQETQYF.

The CDR3 DNA is TGTGCCAGTTGGGGACAGCTCACGAGGGGCTACACCTTC. Translation gives CASWGQLTRGYTF. The V gene is TRBV6-5, the J gene TRBJ1-2; TRBD1 agrees at 7 bases. CDR1 is MNHEY and CDR2 is SVGAGI in the germline V gene. CDR3 length: 13 amino acids. Germline trimming cut 9 bases from V and 8 bases from J; bases unmatched to any gene: 12.